This T cell receptor beta chain was identified during a study of blood T cell repertoires in COVID-19. Study summary: Researchers got acute and convalescent COVID-19 samples from the United States, Italy and Spain. In each case, the material was cDNA or gDNA derived from T cells, B-cell-depleted T cells, or PBMCs.

Patients at the Seattle site were enrolled during active infection and followed longitudinally. Per the original methods: Reference gene primer amplification in the assay estimated nucleated cell counts. Generated by immunoSEQ multiplex PCR, the TCRdb table keeps only in-frame clones and is missing some. For V, J and clone size, that table is used; D and trimming come from the DNA. The sample carries about 210,000 clones, roughly four fifths recorded once. This CDR3 spans 13 amino acids. Trimming left V 4 bases short and J 6 bases short, with 13 bases between. Germline V gene data show CDR1 as MNHEY and CDR2 as SVGEGT.

This chain links TRBV6-2 or TRBV6-3 with TRBJ2-7; D is possibly TRBD1 (6 bases). Sequencing was done on a sample of peripheral blood. This clonotype originated in a woman at least 80 years old with COVID-19, enrolled during active disease. Here the CDR3 reads CASSLIETGEQYF. The CDR3 bases are TGTGCCAGCAGTTTAATCGAGACAGGCGAGCAGTACTTC.